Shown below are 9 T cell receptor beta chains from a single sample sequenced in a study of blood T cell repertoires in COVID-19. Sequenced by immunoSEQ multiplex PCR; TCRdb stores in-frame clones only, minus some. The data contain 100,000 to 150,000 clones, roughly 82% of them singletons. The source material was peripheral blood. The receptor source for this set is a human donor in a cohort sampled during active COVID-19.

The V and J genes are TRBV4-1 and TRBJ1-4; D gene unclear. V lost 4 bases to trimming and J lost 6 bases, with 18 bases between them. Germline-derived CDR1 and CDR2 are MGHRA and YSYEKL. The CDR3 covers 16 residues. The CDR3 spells CASSPPPGIYDEKLFF. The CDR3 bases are TGCGCCAGCAGCCCCCCCCCGGGGATTTATGATGAAAAACTGTTTTTT.

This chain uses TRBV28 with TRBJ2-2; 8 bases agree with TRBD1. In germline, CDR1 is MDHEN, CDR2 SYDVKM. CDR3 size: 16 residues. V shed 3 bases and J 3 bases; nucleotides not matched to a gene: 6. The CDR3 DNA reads TGTGCCAGCAGTTTGGTGACAGGGGCATACACCGGGGAGCTGTTTTTT. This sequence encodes CASSLVTGAYTGELFF.

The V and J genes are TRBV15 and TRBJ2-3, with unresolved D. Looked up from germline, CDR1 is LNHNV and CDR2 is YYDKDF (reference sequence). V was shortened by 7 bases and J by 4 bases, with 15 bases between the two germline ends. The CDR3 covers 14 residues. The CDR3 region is CATTNGHGADTQYF. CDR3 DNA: TGTGCCACCACCAACGGTCATGGTGCAGATACGCAGTATTTT. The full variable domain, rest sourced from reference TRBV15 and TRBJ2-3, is DAMVIQNPRYQVTQFGKPVTLSCSQTLNHNVMYWYQQKSSQAPKLLFHYYDKDFNNEADTPDNFQSRRPNTSFCFLDIRSPGLGDTAMYLCATTNGHGADTQYFGPGTRLTVL.

The CDR3 sequence is CASSADLGDYGYTF. The CDR3 DNA reads as TGTGCCAGCAGTGCTGATCTGGGAGACTATGGCTACACCTTC. This chain connects TRBV2 to TRBJ1-2; D is undetermined. Germline V CDR1 and CDR2: SNHLY, FYNNEI. This CDR3 comprises 14 residues. Trimming took off 4 bases at V and 3 bases at J, with 12 bases between the two ends.

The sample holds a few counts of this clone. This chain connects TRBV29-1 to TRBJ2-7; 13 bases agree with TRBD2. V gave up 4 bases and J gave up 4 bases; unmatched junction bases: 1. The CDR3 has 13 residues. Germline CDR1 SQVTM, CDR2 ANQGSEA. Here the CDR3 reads CSVATSGGYEQYF. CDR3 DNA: TGCAGCGTTGCGACTAGCGGGGGGTACGAGCAGTACTTC.

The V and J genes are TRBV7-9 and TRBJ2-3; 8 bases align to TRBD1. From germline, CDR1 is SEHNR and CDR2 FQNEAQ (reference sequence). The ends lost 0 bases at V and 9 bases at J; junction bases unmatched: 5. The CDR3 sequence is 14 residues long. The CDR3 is CASSLAVAGGTQYF. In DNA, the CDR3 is TGTGCCAGCAGCTTAGCGGTCGCAGGGGGCACGCAGTATTTT. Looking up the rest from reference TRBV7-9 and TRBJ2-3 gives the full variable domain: DTGVSQNPRHKITKRGQNVTFRCDPISEHNRLYWYRQTLGQGPEFLTYFQNEAQLEKSRLLSDRFSAERPKGSFSTLEIQRTEQGDSAMYLCASSLAVAGGTQYFGPGTRLTVL.

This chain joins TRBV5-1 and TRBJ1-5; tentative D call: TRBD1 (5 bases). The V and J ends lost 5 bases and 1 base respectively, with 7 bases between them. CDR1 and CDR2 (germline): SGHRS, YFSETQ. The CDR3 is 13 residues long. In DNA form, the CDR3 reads TGCGCCAGCAGGGAGGGGAGCAATCAGCCCCAGCATTTT. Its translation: CASREGSNQPQHF.

In DNA form, the CDR3 reads TGTGCCAGCAGTTTAACTCGGACAGGCAACACCGGGGAGCTGTTTTTT. Protein sequence: CASSLTRTGNTGELFF. This chain links TRBV27 with TRBJ2-2; 7 bases agree with TRBD1. Germline loops: CDR1 MNHEY, CDR2 SMNVEV (reference sequence). Trimming cost V 2 bases and J 2 bases; bases outside gene matches: 5. The CDR3 contains 16 residues.

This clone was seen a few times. The CDR3 is CSVVLSGFTYEQYF. CDR3 nucleotides: TGCAGCGTTGTTCTTAGCGGCTTTACCTACGAGCAGTACTTC. The chain uses TRBV29-1 and TRBJ2-7, with D maybe TRBD2 (6 bases). Trimming pared 4 bases from V and 2 bases from J, leaving 15 bases between. Looked up from germline, CDR1 is SQVTM and CDR2 is ANQGSEA. CDR3 length equals 14 residues.